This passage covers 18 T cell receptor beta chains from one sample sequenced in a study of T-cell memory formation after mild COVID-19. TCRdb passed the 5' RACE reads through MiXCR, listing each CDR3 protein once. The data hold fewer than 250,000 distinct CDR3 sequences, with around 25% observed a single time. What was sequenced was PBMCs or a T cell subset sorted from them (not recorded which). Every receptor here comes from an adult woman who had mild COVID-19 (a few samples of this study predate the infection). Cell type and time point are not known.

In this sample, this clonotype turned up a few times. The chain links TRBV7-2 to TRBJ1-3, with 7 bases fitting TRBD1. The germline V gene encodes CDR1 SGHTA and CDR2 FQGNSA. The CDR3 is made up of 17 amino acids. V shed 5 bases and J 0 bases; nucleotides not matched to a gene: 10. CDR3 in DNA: TGTGCCAGCAGCACTAGGAACAGGGGCCTCTCTGGAAACACCATATATTTT. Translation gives CASSTRNRGLSGNTIYF. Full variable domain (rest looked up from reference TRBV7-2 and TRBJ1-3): GAGVSQSPSNKVTEKGKDVELRCDPISGHTALYWYRQSLGQGLEFLIYFQGNSAPDKSGLPSDRFSAERTGGSVSTLTIQRTQQEDSAVYLCASSTRNRGLSGNTIYFGEGSWLTVV.

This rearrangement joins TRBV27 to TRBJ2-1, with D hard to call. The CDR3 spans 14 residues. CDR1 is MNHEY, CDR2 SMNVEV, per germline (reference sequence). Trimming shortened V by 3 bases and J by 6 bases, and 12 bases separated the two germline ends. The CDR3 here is CASSFLGSINEQFF. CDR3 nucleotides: TGTGCCAGCAGTTTTCTGGGCAGTATCAATGAGCAGTTCTTC.

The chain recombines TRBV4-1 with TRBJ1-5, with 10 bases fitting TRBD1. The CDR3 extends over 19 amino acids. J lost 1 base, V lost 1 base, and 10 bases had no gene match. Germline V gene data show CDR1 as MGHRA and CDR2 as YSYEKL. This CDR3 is CASSQGSDRGSPSNQPQHF. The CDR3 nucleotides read TGCGCCAGCAGCCAAGGATCGGACAGGGGGTCACCCAGCAATCAGCCCCAGCATTTT.

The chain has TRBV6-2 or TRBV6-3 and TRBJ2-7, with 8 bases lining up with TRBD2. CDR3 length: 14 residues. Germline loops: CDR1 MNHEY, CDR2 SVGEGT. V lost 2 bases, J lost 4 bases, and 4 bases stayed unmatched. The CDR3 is CASSYGTRSYEQYF. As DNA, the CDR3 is TGTGCCAGCAGTTACGGGACTAGGAGTTACGAGCAGTACTTC.

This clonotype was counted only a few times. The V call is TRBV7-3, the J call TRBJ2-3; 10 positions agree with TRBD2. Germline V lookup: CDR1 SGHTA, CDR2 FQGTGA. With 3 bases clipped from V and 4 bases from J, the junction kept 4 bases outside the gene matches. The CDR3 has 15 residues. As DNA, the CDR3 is TGTGCCAGCAGCTTTGGGACTAGCGTTGCAGATACGCAGTATTTT. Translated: CASSFGTSVADTQYF.

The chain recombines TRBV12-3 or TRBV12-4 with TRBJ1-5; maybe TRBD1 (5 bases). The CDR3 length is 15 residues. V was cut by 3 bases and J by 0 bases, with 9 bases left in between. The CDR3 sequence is CASSFGGPSNQPQHF. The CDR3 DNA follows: TGTGCCAGCAGTTTTGGGGGACCTAGCAATCAGCCCCAGCATTTT.

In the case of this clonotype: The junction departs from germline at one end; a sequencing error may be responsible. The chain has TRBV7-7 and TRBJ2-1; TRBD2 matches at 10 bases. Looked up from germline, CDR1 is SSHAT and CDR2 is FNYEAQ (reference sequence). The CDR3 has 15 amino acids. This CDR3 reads CASSPTSGFYNEQFF. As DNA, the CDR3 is TGTGCTAGCAGTCCGACTAGCGGGTTTTACAATGAGCAGTTCTTC.

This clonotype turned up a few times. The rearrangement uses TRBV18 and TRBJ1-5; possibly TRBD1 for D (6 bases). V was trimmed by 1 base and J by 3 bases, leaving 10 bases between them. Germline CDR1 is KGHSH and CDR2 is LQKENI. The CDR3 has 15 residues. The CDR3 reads CASSPRTGNNQPQHF. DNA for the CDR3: TGTGCCAGCTCACCACGTACAGGGAACAATCAGCCCCAGCATTTT.

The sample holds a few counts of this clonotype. CDR3 amino acids: CASSLGIGGTEAFF. The CDR3 coding sequence is TGTGCCAGCAGCTTAGGGATAGGGGGCACTGAAGCTTTCTTT. This sequence joins TRBV13 and TRBJ1-1; D may be TRBD1 (6 bases). The CDR3 has 14 amino acids. Trimming removed 0 bases from V and 4 bases from J, with 9 bases in between. Per germline, CDR1 PRHDT and CDR2 FYEKMQ (reference sequence).

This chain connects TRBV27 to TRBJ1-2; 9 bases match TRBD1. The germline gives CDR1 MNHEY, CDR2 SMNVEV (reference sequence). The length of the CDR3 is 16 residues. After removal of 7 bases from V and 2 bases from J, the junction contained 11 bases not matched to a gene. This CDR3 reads CASTPQGAMKNYGYTF. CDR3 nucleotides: TGTGCCAGCACTCCACAGGGGGCCATGAAGAACTATGGCTACACCTTC.

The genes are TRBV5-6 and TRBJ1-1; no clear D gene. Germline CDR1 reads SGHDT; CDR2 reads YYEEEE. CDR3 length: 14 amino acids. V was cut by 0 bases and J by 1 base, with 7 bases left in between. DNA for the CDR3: TGTGCCAGCAGCTTGGGGGCCAGGAACACTGAAGCTTTCTTT. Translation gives CASSLGARNTEAFF.

The CDR3 loop is CSAGPRLAKNIQYF. The CDR3 DNA sequence: TGCAGTGCGGGACCCAGGCTAGCCAAAAACATTCAGTACTTC. The chain links TRBV20-1 to TRBJ2-4; either TRBD1 or TRBD2 may supply D (5 bases each). V dropped 6 bases and J dropped 0 bases, with 12 bases sitting between them. The germline CDR1 and CDR2 sequences are DFQATT and SNEGSKA (reference sequence). The CDR3 covers 14 residues.

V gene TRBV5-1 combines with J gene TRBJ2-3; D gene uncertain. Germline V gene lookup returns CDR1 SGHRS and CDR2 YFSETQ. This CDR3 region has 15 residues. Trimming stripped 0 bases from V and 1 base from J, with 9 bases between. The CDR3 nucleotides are TGCGCCAGCAGCTTGGTCGTCGGGCGCACAGATACGCAGTATTTT. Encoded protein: CASSLVVGRTDTQYF.

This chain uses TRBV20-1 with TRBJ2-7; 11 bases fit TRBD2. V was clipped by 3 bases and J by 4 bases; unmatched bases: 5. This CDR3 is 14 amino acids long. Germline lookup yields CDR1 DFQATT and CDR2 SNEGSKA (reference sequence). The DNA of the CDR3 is TGCAGTGCTAGGATTAGCGGGAGGGGTTACGAGCAGTACTTC. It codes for CSARISGRGYEQYF.

CDR3 bases: TGTGCCAGCAGCCTTAGGGCCATGGTGCAGCCCCAGCATTTT. Translating it yields CASSLRAMVQPQHF. The chain employs TRBV11-3 and TRBJ1-5; D is uncertain. V dropped 5 bases and J dropped 7 bases, with 15 bases sitting between them. This CDR3 comprises 14 residues. From germline, CDR1 is SGHNT and CDR2 YENEEA.

The CDR3 sequence is CSASLGLAGEQFF. The CDR3 nucleotides are TGCAGTGCTAGCCTTGGACTAGCGGGAGAGCAGTTCTTC. The genes are TRBV20-1 and TRBJ2-1, with 12 bases lining up with TRBD2. This CDR3 contains 13 residues. Germline loops: CDR1 DFQATT, CDR2 SNEGSKA (reference sequence). Losses at the gene ends were 3 bases for V and 10 bases for J; bases not matched to a gene: 4.

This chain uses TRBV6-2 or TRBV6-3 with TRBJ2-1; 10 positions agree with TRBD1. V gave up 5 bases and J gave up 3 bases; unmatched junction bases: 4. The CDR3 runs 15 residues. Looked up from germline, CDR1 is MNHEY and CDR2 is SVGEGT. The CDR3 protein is CASSPGTGDYNEQFF. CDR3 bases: TGTGCCAGCAGTCCGGGGACAGGGGACTACAATGAGCAGTTCTTC.

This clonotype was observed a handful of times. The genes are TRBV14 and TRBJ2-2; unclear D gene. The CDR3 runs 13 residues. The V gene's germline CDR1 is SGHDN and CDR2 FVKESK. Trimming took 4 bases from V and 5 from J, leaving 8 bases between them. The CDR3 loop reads CASSPFKTGELFF. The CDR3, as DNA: TGTGCCAGCAGCCCCTTCAAGACCGGGGAGCTGTTTTTT. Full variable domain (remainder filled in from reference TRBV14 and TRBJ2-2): EAGVTQFPSHSVIEKGQTVTLRCDPISGHDNLYWYRRVMGKEIKFLLHFVKESKQDESGMPNNRFLAERTGGTYSTLKVQPAELEDSGVYFCASSPFKTGELFFGEGSRLTVL.